The 30 T cell receptor beta chains presented below share a single source sample, sequenced in a study of OX40 agonist ivuxolimab in advanced cancers. TCRdb keeps only in-frame clones here, not all; method: immunoSEQ multiplex PCR. This repertoire shows about 21,000 clones, 75% to 85% found once; its top ten account for over 15%. Sequenced here: CD4+ or CD8+ T cells sorted from blood, sampled in a trial of the OX40 agonist ivuxolimab. The receptors were gathered from an adult with an advanced solid tumor such as melanoma, head and neck, liver or kidney cancer.

This chain uses TRBV5-5 with TRBJ2-5, with TRBD1 matching 7 bases. Germline V gene data show CDR1 as SGHKS and CDR2 as YYEKEE (reference sequence). The V segment lost 3 bases and the J segment 3 bases; nucleotides outside the gene matches: 2. The CDR3 runs 13 residues. CDR3 in DNA: TGTGCCAGCAGCTCGGGACAGAAAGAGACCCAGTACTTC. Translated, it gives CASSSGQKETQYF.

The chain is built from TRBV7-2 and TRBJ1-1; D perhaps matches TRBD1 (5 bases). The V end lost 1 base, the J end lost 4 bases, and 10 bases lay between the germline ends. Germline-derived CDR1 and CDR2 are SGHTA and FQGNSA. The CDR3 totals 14 residues. Here the CDR3 DNA reads TGTGCCAGCAGCTTAGGGGTAGGGGCCACTGAAGCTTTCTTT. Residues: CASSLGVGATEAFF. The variable domain in full, completed from reference TRBV7-2 and TRBJ1-1, reads GAGVSQSPSNKVTEKGKDVELRCDPISGHTALYWYRQSLGQGLEFLIYFQGNSAPDKSGLPSDRFSAERTGGSVSTLTIQRTQQEDSAVYLCASSLGVGATEAFFGQGTRLTVV.

V usage is TRBV5-6 and J usage is TRBJ2-2; D call uncertain. The CDR3 is 13 amino acids. Germline V gives CDR1 SGHDT, CDR2 YYEEEE. Trimming cost V 2 bases and J 6 bases, with 8 bases left between them. CDR3 protein: CASSLWLSGELFF. CDR3 in DNA: TGTGCCAGCAGCTTATGGCTTTCCGGGGAGCTGTTTTTT.

The rearrangement uses TRBV5-1 and TRBJ2-7; 10 bases line up with TRBD1. The CDR3 extends over 16 amino acids. Germline CDR1 is SGHRS and CDR2 is YFSETQ. The junction had 5 bases not matched to a gene; V was cut back by 1 base and J by 1 base. The CDR3 DNA sequence: TGCGCCAGCAGCTTGTCGGGACAGGGGAATTCCTACGAGCAGTACTTC. Its protein is CASSLSGQGNSYEQYF.

V usage is TRBV4-2 and J usage is TRBJ2-1, with 8 bases fitting TRBD2. The J segment lost 0 bases and the V segment lost 0 bases, leaving 16 bases of the junction unmatched. The germline gives CDR1 LGHNA, CDR2 YNFKEQ. The CDR3 extends over 21 amino acids. The CDR3 protein is CASSQERVAGSRQISYNEQFF. CDR3 coding DNA: TGTGCCAGCAGCCAAGAGAGGGTAGCGGGGAGCAGGCAGATCTCCTACAATGAGCAGTTCTTC.

The V gene is TRBV7-2, the J gene TRBJ1-2; D perhaps matches TRBD1 (6 bases). The CDR3 is 17 residues long. Germline V gives CDR1 SGHTA, CDR2 FQGNSA. Trimming cost V 7 bases and J 0 bases, with 21 bases left between them. The CDR3 is CASILGGGGKTNYGYTF. The CDR3 nucleotides are TGTGCCAGCATCCTCGGGGGGGGCGGAAAGACTAACTATGGCTACACCTTC.

The gene calls are TRBV6-6 and TRBJ1-1, with 8 bases fitting TRBD1. Trimming cost V 6 bases and J 1 base; bases outside gene matches: 10. Germline V lookup: CDR1 MNHNY, CDR2 SVGAGI (reference sequence). This CDR3 has 16 amino acids. The CDR3 DNA is TGTGCCAGCAGCAAGGACAGGGCGAGAGGGAACACTGAAGCTTTCTTT. Residues: CASSKDRARGNTEAFF.

The CDR3 coding sequence is TGTGCCAGCAGCTTAAAGGGGTGGACTGAAGCTTTCTTT. It codes for CASSLKGWTEAFF. The chain joins TRBV11-2 to TRBJ1-1; a possible D gene is TRBD1 (5 bases). The CDR3 has 13 residues. CDR1 and CDR2 (germline): SGHAT, FQNNGV. Deletions cut 2 bases from V and 5 bases from J, with 9 bases between.

V is TRBV4-1 and J is TRBJ2-1; possible D gene TRBD2, 5 bases. Trimming cost V 1 base and J 4 bases, with 14 bases left between them. This CDR3 comprises 16 residues. The germline CDR1 and CDR2 sequences are MGHRA and YSYEKL. CDR3 coding DNA: TGCGCCAGCAGCCAAGGCGGGCCCGGGGAATACAATGAGCAGTTCTTC. Translating gives CASSQGGPGEYNEQFF.

The J gene is TRBJ1-6, the V gene TRBV6-1; unclear D gene. In germline, CDR1 is MNHNS, CDR2 SASEGT. The length of the CDR3 is 13 residues. V was trimmed by 3 bases and J by 7 bases, leaving 7 bases between them. CDR3: CASSDQLNSPLHF. CDR3 in DNA: TGTGCCAGCAGTGACCAGTTAAATTCACCCCTCCACTTT.

This clone was recorded a few times. The chain recombines TRBV5-5 with TRBJ1-1, with unresolved D. The germline V gene encodes CDR1 SGHKS and CDR2 YYEKEE (reference sequence). This CDR3 has 13 residues. The V end lost 2 bases, the J end lost 1 base, and 6 bases lay between the germline ends. CDR3 sequence reads: CASSFKRNTEAFF. In DNA form, the CDR3 reads TGTGCCAGCAGCTTCAAGAGGAACACTGAAGCTTTCTTT.

J is TRBJ2-4 and V is TRBV28; D is ambiguous. Per germline, CDR1 MDHEN and CDR2 SYDVKM. The CDR3 covers 14 residues. V shed 7 bases and J shed 6 bases, with 16 bases lying between them. CDR3 protein: CASNPFRSPNIQYF. CDR3 sequence (DNA): TGTGCCAGCAATCCCTTCCGCTCCCCAAACATTCAGTACTTC.

The chain uses TRBV15 and TRBJ2-1; 10 nucleotides agree with TRBD2. J lost 7 bases, V lost 0 bases, and 9 bases had no gene match. Germline loops: CDR1 LNHNV, CDR2 YYDKDF (reference sequence). This CDR3 has 17 residues. CDR3 nucleotides: TGTGCCACCAGCAGAGATGGGCAGCGGGAGGGCCTGAATGAGCAGTTCTTC. This encodes CATSRDGQREGLNEQFF.

This rearrangement joins TRBV30 to TRBJ2-5, with a possible D match to TRBD1 (5 bases). The V gene's germline CDR1 is GTSNPN and CDR2 SVGIG (reference sequence). V gave up 3 bases and J gave up 4 bases, with 15 bases separating them. The CDR3 contains 14 residues. In nucleotides, the CDR3 is TGTGCCTGGAGGTCGCCGAATCAGGGAGAGACCCAGTACTTC. Encoded protein: CAWRSPNQGETQYF.

This chain joins TRBV11-2 and TRBJ1-5, with a weak D call TRBD1 (6 bases). V lost 4 bases and J 9 bases, leaving 13 bases between the germline ends. From germline, CDR1 is SGHAT and CDR2 FQNNGV. CDR3 length: 13 residues. CDR3 DNA sequence: TGTGCCAGCAGCTCGTTACAGGGCTTGCCCCAGCATTTT. Amino acid sequence: CASSSLQGLPQHF.

The chain joins TRBV27 to TRBJ2-5; maybe TRBD2 (7 bases). This CDR3 is 17 amino acids long. Trimming removed 5 bases from V and 5 bases from J, with 24 bases in between. The germline gives CDR1 MNHEY, CDR2 SMNVEV (reference sequence). The CDR3 region is CASSLHPMGGAGETQYF. DNA of the CDR3: TGTGCCAGCAGTCTACACCCCATGGGGGGGGCGGGTGAGACCCAGTACTTC.

Relative to its sample, this clone is medium-sized. The genes are TRBV4-1 and TRBJ2-7; D is unresolved. The CDR3 is 14 residues long. Germline CDR1 is MGHRA and CDR2 is YSYEKL. Trimming removed 3 bases at V and 2 bases at J, with 11 bases between. CDR3 bases: TGCGCCAGCAGCCATAATACACGGACCTACGAGCAGTACTTC. Its protein product is CASSHNTRTYEQYF.

This chain joins TRBV5-1 and TRBJ2-5, with 7 bases matching TRBD1. Trimming took 5 bases from V and 5 from J; bases not matched to a gene: 12. There are 15 residues in the CDR3. CDR1 is SGHRS and CDR2 is YFSETQ in the germline V gene. The CDR3 spells CASSSDRALGETQYF. The CDR3 nucleotides are TGCGCCAGCAGTTCCGACAGGGCGTTAGGGGAGACCCAGTACTTC.

This chain uses TRBV11-3 with TRBJ1-1, with 8 bases that match TRBD1. CDR1 is SGHNT, CDR2 YENEEA, per germline. The J segment lost 14 bases and the V segment lost 3 bases, leaving 11 bases of the junction unmatched. The CDR3 is made up of 13 amino acids. The CDR3 bases are TGTGCCAGCAGCTTGGACCCTGGGACAGGTCCCTTCTTT. Encoded protein: CASSLDPGTGPFF.

V is TRBV27 and J is TRBJ2-7, with 10 nucleotides matching TRBD2. J gave up 5 bases and V 6 bases, and 7 bases lay outside the gene matches. Germline V gene data show CDR1 as MNHEY and CDR2 as SMNVEV (reference sequence). This CDR3 contains 14 residues. The CDR3: CASSPGTSVDEQYF. CDR3 DNA: TGTGCCAGCAGCCCCGGGACTAGCGTCGACGAGCAGTACTTC.

The gene calls are TRBV6-5 and TRBJ2-5, with 8 positions matching TRBD2. The junction had 10 bases not matched to a gene; V was cut back by 5 bases and J by 5 bases. CDR1 and CDR2 (germline): MNHEY, SVGAGI. The CDR3 covers 15 residues. CDR3 amino acids: CASSPGDGGAETQYF. The CDR3 DNA follows: TGTGCCAGCAGTCCCGGGGACGGGGGGGCGGAGACCCAGTACTTC.

The chain joins TRBV7-9 to TRBJ2-1, with a tentative D call TRBD2 (6 bases). V gave up 5 bases and J gave up 2 bases, with 16 bases separating them. The CDR3 consists of 16 residues. The germline V gene encodes CDR1 SEHNR and CDR2 FQNEAQ (reference sequence). CDR3 sequence: CASSPAITGAYNEQFF. CDR3 coding DNA: TGTGCCAGCAGCCCCGCGATTACGGGAGCCTACAATGAGCAGTTCTTC.

The chain recombines TRBV5-1 with TRBJ2-1; 11 bases are shared with TRBD1. Trimming cost V 1 base and J 0 bases; bases outside gene matches: 3. The CDR3 consists of 17 residues. Germline CDR1 SGHRS, CDR2 YFSETQ. The CDR3 DNA reads TGCGCCAGCAGCTTGACTGGGACAGGGGGCTCCTACAATGAGCAGTTCTTC. Protein sequence: CASSLTGTGGSYNEQFF.

V is TRBV11-2 and J is TRBJ1-5, with 9 bases matching TRBD1. J lost 4 bases, V lost 3 bases, and 4 bases had no gene match. The CDR3 length is 15 residues. From germline, CDR1 is SGHAT and CDR2 FQNNGV. The CDR3 sequence is CASSLGQGGNQPQHF. The CDR3 bases are TGTGCCAGCAGCTTGGGACAGGGAGGGAATCAGCCCCAGCATTTT.

In DNA, the CDR3 is TGTGCCAGCAGTTACTCGTTTAGGCAGTTGGGCTACGAGCAGTACTTC. Protein: CASSYSFRQLGYEQYF. The rearrangement uses TRBV6-5 and TRBJ2-7; D not resolved. The V end lost 0 bases, the J end lost 3 bases, and 15 bases lay between the germline ends. The length of the CDR3 is 16 residues. Germline V gene sequence: CDR1 MNHEY, CDR2 SVGAGI.

In this sample, this clone turned up a few times. V is TRBV5-6 and J is TRBJ2-1; D call uncertain. Trimming took off 3 bases at V and 12 bases at J, with 10 bases between the two ends. The germline CDR1 and CDR2 sequences are SGHDT and YYEEEE. The CDR3 totals 11 residues. The CDR3 sequence: CASSWMGRQFF. The CDR3 DNA reads TGTGCCAGCAGCTGGATGGGTAGGCAGTTCTTC.

This chain uses TRBV19 with TRBJ1-2; TRBD1 agrees at 8 bases. Germline trimming cut 2 bases from V and 4 bases from J; bases unmatched to any gene: 6. The CDR3 is 15 residues long. Germline assignment: CDR1 LNHDA and CDR2 SQIVND (reference sequence). The CDR3 is CASSIMRDRTYGYTF. CDR3 coding DNA: TGTGCCAGTAGTATAATGCGGGACAGGACCTATGGCTACACCTTC.

The genes are TRBV27 and TRBJ1-1, with a weak D call TRBD1 (5 bases). V was shortened by 8 bases and J by 4 bases, with 11 bases between the two germline ends. Germline-derived CDR1 and CDR2 are MNHEY and SMNVEV (reference sequence). The length of the CDR3 is 12 residues. The CDR3 spells CASFRGGTEAFF. The CDR3 DNA reads TGTGCCAGCTTTCGGGGGGGCACTGAAGCTTTCTTT.

This sequence joins TRBV7-2 and TRBJ2-1, with 10 bases aligning to TRBD2. The CDR3 consists of 16 residues. The junction had 5 bases not matched to a gene; V was cut back by 4 bases and J by 2 bases. Germline-derived CDR1 and CDR2 are SGHTA and FQGNSA. The CDR3 is CASSYHTSGTYNEQFF. Here the CDR3 DNA reads TGTGCCAGCAGCTACCATACTAGCGGGACCTACAATGAGCAGTTCTTC.

This clone was found a few times. The rearrangement uses TRBV6-5 and TRBJ1-2, with a tentative D call TRBD1 (5 bases). V dropped 0 bases and J dropped 8 bases, with 13 bases sitting between them. Germline CDR1 reads MNHEY; CDR2 reads SVGAGI. This CDR3 spans 14 amino acids. CDR3 bases: TGTGCCAGCAGTTACTCGAGGACACCTAACGGCTACACCTTC. Its translation is CASSYSRTPNGYTF.